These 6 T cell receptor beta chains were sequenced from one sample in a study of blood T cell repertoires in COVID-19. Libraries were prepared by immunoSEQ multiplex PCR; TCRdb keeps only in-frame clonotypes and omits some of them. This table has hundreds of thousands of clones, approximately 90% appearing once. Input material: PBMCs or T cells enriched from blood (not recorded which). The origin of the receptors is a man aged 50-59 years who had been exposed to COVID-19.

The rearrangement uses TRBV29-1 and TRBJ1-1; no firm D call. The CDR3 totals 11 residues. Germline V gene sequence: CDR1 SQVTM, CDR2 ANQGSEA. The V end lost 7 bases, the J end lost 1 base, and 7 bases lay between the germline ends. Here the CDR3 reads CSAVWNTEAFF. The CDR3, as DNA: TGCAGCGCTGTCTGGAACACTGAAGCTTTCTTT.

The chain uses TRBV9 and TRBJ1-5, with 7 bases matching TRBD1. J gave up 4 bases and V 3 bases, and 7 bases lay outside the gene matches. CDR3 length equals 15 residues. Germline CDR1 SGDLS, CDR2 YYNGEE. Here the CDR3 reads CASSAPTGANQPQHF. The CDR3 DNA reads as TGTGCCAGCAGCGCCCCTACAGGGGCAAATCAGCCCCAGCATTTT.

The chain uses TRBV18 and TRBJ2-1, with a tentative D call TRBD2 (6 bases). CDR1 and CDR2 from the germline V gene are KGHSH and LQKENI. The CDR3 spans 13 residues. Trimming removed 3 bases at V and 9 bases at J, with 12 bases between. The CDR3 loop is CASSPGGSTEQFF. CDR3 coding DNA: TGTGCCAGCTCACCGGGGGGAAGTACTGAGCAGTTCTTC.

The CDR3 protein is CAIRWQDGYTF. In DNA, the CDR3 is TGTGCCATCAGGTGGCAGGATGGCTACACCTTC. The V call is TRBV10-3, the J call TRBJ1-2; D not certain. The CDR3 extends over 11 amino acids. In germline, CDR1 is ENHRY, CDR2 SYGVKD. V was shortened by 6 bases and J by 6 bases, with 8 bases between the two germline ends.

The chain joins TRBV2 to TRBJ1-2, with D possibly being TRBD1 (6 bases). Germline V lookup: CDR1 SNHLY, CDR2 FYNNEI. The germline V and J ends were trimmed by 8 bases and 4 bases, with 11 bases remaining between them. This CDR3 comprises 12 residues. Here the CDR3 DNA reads TGTGCCAGCCCGGACAGATCCTATGGCTACACCTTC. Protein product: CASPDRSYGYTF.

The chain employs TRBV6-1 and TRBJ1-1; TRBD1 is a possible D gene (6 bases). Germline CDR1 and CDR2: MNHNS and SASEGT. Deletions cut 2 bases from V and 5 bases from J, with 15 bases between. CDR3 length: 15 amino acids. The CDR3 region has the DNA TGTGCCAGCAGTGAATTTTCCAGGGGCCGTACTGAAGCTTTCTTT. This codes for CASSEFSRGRTEAFF.